This T cell receptor beta chain was identified in a study of blood T cell repertoires in COVID-19. Study-level information: Samples representing acute and convalescent COVID-19 were sourced from the United States, Italy and Spain.

How the authors handled the data: Amplified reference gene primers provided the basis for estimating nucleated cell counts. Libraries were prepared by immunoSEQ multiplex PCR; TCRdb keeps only in-frame clonotypes and omits some of them. The DNA gave D and trimming, while V, J and clone size come from that table. The data show some 150,000 clones, about nine tenths seen once. The CDR3 is 17 amino acids. The junction had 11 bases not matched to a gene; V was cut back by 0 bases and J by 7 bases. Germline assignment: CDR1 SGHRS and CDR2 YFSETQ. The V gene is TRBV5-1, the J gene TRBJ2-1, with 9 bases lining up with TRBD2. The TCR originated in a woman between 18 and 29 years old who had recovered from COVID-19. The sample comprised PBMCs or T cells enriched from blood (not recorded which). For the CDR3, the DNA is TGCGCCAGCAGCTTGGTTTCTTCAGCGGGAGGAGGGAATGAGCAGTTCTTC. Translated, it gives CASSLVSSAGGGNEQFF.